The next 10 T cell receptor beta chains were all read from a single sample in a study of CD8 T cells in ankylosing spondylitis. Study-level points and caveats: What seemed typical of ankylosing spondylitis blood was a TCR beta motif built from 8 or 9 highly homologous variants.

Their cognate antigens are unknown. From the 5' RACE reads, TCRdb called clonotypes with MiXCR, one entry per CDR3 protein. The sample lists roughly 490,000 distinct CDR3 sequences, roughly 5% occurring once. The specimen was blood, either unsorted or a sorted T cell fraction (not recorded which). These receptors came from a male donor with ankylosing spondylitis.

This clonotype has at least ten counts. The V call is TRBV12-3 or TRBV12-4, the J call TRBJ2-7; D ambiguous. The length of the CDR3 is 14 residues. The V end lost 2 bases, the J end lost 1 base, and 9 bases lay between the germline ends. The CDR3 nucleotides are TGTGCCAGCAGTTTAATCGGCAGTTCCTACGAGCAGTACTTC. Its protein is CASSLIGSSYEQYF.

This clonotype has ten or more counts. The CDR3 coding sequence is TGCAGTGCTAGAGATCCTAGGAATCAGCCCCAGCATTTT. Translating it yields CSARDPRNQPQHF. The rearrangement uses TRBV20-1 and TRBJ1-5; no firm D call. CDR1 and CDR2 from the germline V gene are DFQATT and SNEGSKA (reference sequence). The CDR3 contains 13 residues. V was pared by 0 bases and J by 4 bases, with 7 bases between.

This clonotype appeared many times. As DNA, the CDR3 is TGTGCCAGCAGTATGACAGGGACCGAGCAGTACTTC. It yields the protein CASSMTGTEQYF. The gene calls are TRBV27 and TRBJ2-7; 7 bases agree with TRBD1. The germline V gene encodes CDR1 MNHEY and CDR2 SMNVEV (reference sequence). The CDR3 runs 12 residues. V lost 5 bases, J lost 6 bases, and 4 bases stayed unmatched.

This clonotype was detected many times. The chain links TRBV10-3 to TRBJ2-5, with D possibly being TRBD1 or TRBD2 (7 bases each). CDR1 is ENHRY, CDR2 SYGVKD, per germline. Trimming took 6 bases from V and 1 from J, leaving 18 bases between them. The CDR3 contains 16 residues. CDR3 in amino acids: CAIRGGVQGTQETQYF. DNA of the CDR3: TGTGCCATCAGGGGGGGGGTACAGGGGACCCAAGAGACCCAGTACTTC.

This clonotype showed up just a few times. This rearrangement joins TRBV20-1 to TRBJ2-1; no clear D gene. This CDR3 region has 13 residues. Trimming left V 3 bases short and J 5 bases short, with 11 bases between. The V gene's germline CDR1 is DFQATT and CDR2 SNEGSKA (reference sequence). As DNA, the CDR3 is TGCAGTGCTAGTGAAGGCCCTGACAATGAGCAGTTCTTC. Its translation is CSASEGPDNEQFF.

At least ten counts were recorded for this clonotype. This rearrangement joins TRBV6-6 to TRBJ2-3; unclear D gene. The V gene lost 5 bases and the J gene lost 2 bases, with 5 bases spanning the gap. The CDR3 length is 12 residues. The V gene's germline CDR1 is MNHNY and CDR2 SVGAGI (reference sequence). The CDR3 coding sequence is TGTGCCAGCAGTGCAGACACAGATACGCAGTATTTT. It specifies CASSADTDTQYF.

This clonotype was seen more than once but under ten times. The chain couples TRBV18 to TRBJ1-2; D not resolved. Trimming removed 4 bases from V and 7 bases from J, with 22 bases in between. CDR1 KGHSH and CDR2 LQKENI come from the germline V gene. The CDR3 has 16 residues. In nucleotides, the CDR3 is TGTGCCAGCTCACTCCTTCCCTCTGATTACATAGTTGGCTACACCTTC. Its protein product is CASSLLPSDYIVGYTF.

This clonotype occurred many times. A junction boundary mismatches the germline segment, possibly from a read error. The chain couples TRBV7-7 to TRBJ2-5, with D possibly being TRBD1 or TRBD2 (6 bases each). Germline CDR1 and CDR2: SSHAT and FNYEAQ (reference sequence). CDR3 length: 15 amino acids. As DNA, the CDR3 is TGTGCTAGCAGCTTAGACGGGGGCAGCTGGGAGACCCAGTACTTC. This translates into CASSLDGGSWETQYF.

This clonotype was seen at least ten times. The chain carries TRBV9 and TRBJ2-7, with 11 bases lining up with TRBD1. Germline V gene data show CDR1 as SGDLS and CDR2 as YYNGEE. The CDR3 totals 15 residues. J gave up 4 bases and V 0 bases, and 3 bases lay outside the gene matches. The CDR3 DNA reads as TGTGCCAGCAGCGTAGGCGGGACAGGGGGGTACGAGCAGTACTTC. Its protein is CASSVGGTGGYEQYF.

In this sample, this clonotype turned up many times. This chain joins TRBV7-2 and TRBJ2-7; a possible D gene is TRBD2 (6 bases). Trimming removed 2 bases at V and 1 base at J, with 21 bases between. Looked up from germline, CDR1 is SGHTA and CDR2 is FQGNSA. The CDR3 covers 18 residues. The CDR3 region is CASSLRAVSSAESYEQYF. CDR3 in DNA: TGTGCCAGCAGCTTACGCGCGGTATCTAGCGCAGAGTCCTACGAGCAGTACTTC.